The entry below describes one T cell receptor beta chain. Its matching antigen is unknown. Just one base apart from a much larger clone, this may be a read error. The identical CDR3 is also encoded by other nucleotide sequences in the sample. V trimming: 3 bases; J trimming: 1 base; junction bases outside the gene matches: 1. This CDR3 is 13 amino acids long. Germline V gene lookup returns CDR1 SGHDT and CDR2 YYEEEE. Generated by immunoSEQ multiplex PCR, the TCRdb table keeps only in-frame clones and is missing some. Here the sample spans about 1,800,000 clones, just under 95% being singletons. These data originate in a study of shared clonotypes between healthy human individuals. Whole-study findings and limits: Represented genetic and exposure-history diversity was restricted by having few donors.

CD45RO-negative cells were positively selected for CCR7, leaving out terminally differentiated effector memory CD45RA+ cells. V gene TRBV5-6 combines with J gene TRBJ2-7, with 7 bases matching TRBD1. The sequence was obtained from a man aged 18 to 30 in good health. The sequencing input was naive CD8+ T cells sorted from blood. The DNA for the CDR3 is TGTGCCAGCAGCTCGACAGGGTCCTACGAGCAGTACTTC. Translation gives CASSSTGSYEQYF.